The 22 T cell receptor beta chains below come from one sample, sequenced in a study of human T cells and chemical hapten exposure. TCRdb processed the RACE reads anew with MiXCR; each CDR3 protein has one entry. The table includes roughly 94,000 distinct CDR3 sequences, 7.5% to 10% detected once. Time point in this sample: patch test 2, 6 weeks after DPC sensitization. Treatment here: therapeutic diphenylcyclopropenone sensitization with weekly scalp DPC. This specimen was whole blood, taken in connection with sensitization to the hapten diphenylcyclopropenone (DPC). The receptor source for this set is a woman between 35 and 50 years old with alopecia areata. Some clones in this sample may be carry-over from other donors' samples.

With respect to this clonotype: Just one base apart from a much larger clone, this may be a read error. This CDR3 fails to terminate in the conserved phenylalanine or tryptophan, so it likely reflects a read error. The chain is built from TRBV6-2 or TRBV6-3 and TRBJ2-5; D call uncertain. Germline assignment: CDR1 MNHEY and CDR2 SVGEGT. Trimming shortened V by 2 bases and J by 0 bases, and 16 bases separated the two germline ends. This CDR3 contains 17 residues. The chain's CDR3 is CASSYPLSGRNQETQYL. DNA of the CDR3: TGTGCCAGCAGTTACCCCCTCTCCGGACGCAACCAAGAGACCCAGTACTTA.

This clonotype appeared a few times. This sequence joins TRBV9 and TRBJ2-3; weak D call: TRBD2 (5 bases). The CDR3 has 15 residues. Trimming took 7 bases from V and 2 from J, leaving 17 bases between them. Germline V gives CDR1 SGDLS, CDR2 YYNGEE. The chain's CDR3 is CASSRDFRPTDTQYF. CDR3 coding DNA: TGTGCCAGCTCCCGGGATTTCCGTCCCACAGATACGCAGTATTTT.

The chain has TRBV12-3 or TRBV12-4 and TRBJ1-2; maybe TRBD1 (5 bases). This CDR3 contains 13 residues. With 6 bases removed from V and 5 bases from J, the gap between germline ends came to 13 bases. Here the CDR3 reads CASRGGDKYGYTF. CDR3 bases: TGTGCCAGCAGGGGGGGAGACAAGTATGGCTACACCTTC.

The chain combines TRBV28 with TRBJ2-7; TRBD1 or TRBD2 may be the D gene (5 bases each). CDR3 length: 16 amino acids. V gave up 5 bases and J gave up 2 bases, with 19 bases separating them. Germline V CDR1 and CDR2: MDHEN, SYDVKM. CDR3 in amino acids: CASSPVPQGVTYEQYF. CDR3 DNA: TGTGCCAGCAGTCCCGTCCCCCAGGGAGTTACCTACGAGCAGTACTTC.

The chain has TRBV10-3 and TRBJ2-1, with 10 bases fitting TRBD2. Per germline, CDR1 ENHRY and CDR2 SYGVKD. This CDR3 is built from 17 residues. J lost 4 bases, V lost 10 bases, and 16 bases had no gene match. The CDR3 nucleotides read TGTGCCACCGTTCTATCCGCTCAAGCGGGAGGGTACAATGAGCAGTTCTTC. It specifies CATVLSAQAGGYNEQFF.

This clonotype has at least ten counts. This chain joins TRBV20-1 and TRBJ2-4; D gene ambiguous. This CDR3 spans 13 amino acids. The germline gives CDR1 DFQATT, CDR2 SNEGSKA (reference sequence). V was shortened by 2 bases and J by 0 bases, with 5 bases between the two germline ends. The CDR3 spells CSARSIAKNIQYF. In DNA, the CDR3 is TGCAGTGCTAGATCGATAGCCAAAAACATTCAGTACTTC.

This clonotype was seen repeatedly, ten times or more. This chain uses TRBV6-2 or TRBV6-3 with TRBJ2-2, with D possibly TRBD2 on 5 matching bases. The V end lost 2 bases, the J end lost 6 bases, and 7 bases lay between the germline ends. CDR1 is MNHEY, CDR2 SVGEGT, per germline. This CDR3 is 13 amino acids long. CDR3 region: CASSYGLPGELFF. The CDR3 nucleotides are TGTGCCAGCAGTTACGGACTCCCCGGGGAGCTGTTTTTT.

This rearrangement joins TRBV12-3 or TRBV12-4 to TRBJ2-5; TRBD2 matches 10 bases. This CDR3 is built from 14 residues. V shed 6 bases, J shed 5 bases, and the junction held 6 bases outside the gene matches. CDR3 sequence (DNA): TGTGCCAGCAGAGAAAGCGGGAGGGTGGAGACCCAGTACTTC. Protein sequence: CASRESGRVETQYF.

This clonotype was found a few times. This sequence joins TRBV5-1 and TRBJ2-5, with 10 bases fitting TRBD2. V shed 2 bases and J 3 bases; nucleotides not matched to a gene: 1. CDR1 is SGHRS, CDR2 YFSETQ, per germline. This CDR3 region has 14 residues. This CDR3 reads CASSFSGGEETQYF. CDR3 in DNA: TGCGCCAGCAGCTTCAGCGGGGGGGAAGAGACCCAGTACTTC.

The rearrangement uses TRBV12-3 or TRBV12-4 and TRBJ2-3; D might be TRBD1 or TRBD2, each matching 5 bases. Trimming stripped 7 bases from V and 0 bases from J, with 11 bases between. CDR3 length equals 14 residues. In DNA, the CDR3 is TGTGCCAGCACCTGGGGACGCAGCACAGATACGCAGTATTTT. It yields the protein CASTWGRSTDTQYF.

This clonotype has a count of ten or more. CDR3 coding DNA: TGTGCCAGCTCACCTATGAGACAGAACACTGAAGCTTTCTTT. Protein sequence: CASSPMRQNTEAFF. The V gene is TRBV18, the J gene TRBJ1-1; D call uncertain. In germline, CDR1 is KGHSH, CDR2 LQKENI. The V gene lost 3 bases and the J gene lost 1 base, with 9 bases spanning the gap. The CDR3 extends over 14 amino acids.

The genes are TRBV5-1 and TRBJ2-5, with D maybe TRBD2 (5 bases). The CDR3 extends over 14 amino acids. Trimming left V 0 bases short and J 5 bases short, with 11 bases between. The germline V gene encodes CDR1 SGHRS and CDR2 YFSETQ. The CDR3 loop is CASSLAGISETQYF. The DNA of the CDR3 is TGCGCCAGCAGCTTGGCCGGGATTTCGGAGACCCAGTACTTC.

The rearrangement uses TRBV7-2 and TRBJ1-6; D gene uncertain. The CDR3 runs 17 residues. Germline V gene sequence: CDR1 SGHTA, CDR2 FQGNSA. Trimming shortened V by 2 bases and J by 0 bases, and 11 bases separated the two germline ends. The chain's CDR3 is CASSLSLRSSYNSPLHF. In DNA, the CDR3 is TGTGCCAGCAGCTTAAGCTTGCGGAGCTCCTATAATTCACCCCTCCACTTT.

This clonotype has only a few counts. The J gene is TRBJ1-2, the V gene TRBV28, with D uncertain. CDR1 is MDHEN and CDR2 is SYDVKM in the germline V gene. The CDR3 spans 13 residues. Trimming removed 6 bases at V and 3 bases at J, with 11 bases between. CDR3: CASRRQADYGYTF. The CDR3 DNA sequence: TGTGCCAGCAGGAGACAAGCAGACTATGGCTACACCTTC.

Of note for this clonotype: A much larger clone lies one base from this, so it may be a read error. CDR3: CAGSPGRGEQYF. CDR3 DNA sequence: TGTGCCGGCTCACCGGGACGGGGGGAGCAGTACTTC. The chain joins TRBV18 to TRBJ2-7; D may be TRBD2 (6 bases). The CDR3 is made up of 12 amino acids. The V gene's germline CDR1 is KGHSH and CDR2 LQKENI.

This clonotype was observed a handful of times. This rearrangement joins TRBV4-3 to TRBJ1-5; D is unresolved. Germline CDR1 LGHNA, CDR2 YSLEER. The CDR3 spans 15 residues. V dropped 6 bases and J dropped 0 bases, with 12 bases sitting between them. The DNA of the CDR3 is TGCGCCAGCAGACCGACACATAATAGCAATCAGCCCCAGCATTTT. This sequence encodes CASRPTHNSNQPQHF.

This clonotype has a count of ten or more. V gene TRBV6-4 combines with J gene TRBJ2-1, with 11 bases that match TRBD2. Trimming took 5 bases from V and 7 from J; bases not matched to a gene: 4. The CDR3 totals 14 residues. Per the germline V gene, CDR1 is MRHNA and CDR2 is SNTAGT. The CDR3 is CASSQLAGVNEQFF. The CDR3 bases are TGTGCCAGCAGTCAACTAGCGGGAGTTAATGAGCAGTTCTTC.

This clonotype was counted a few times. The chain has TRBV7-9 and TRBJ2-7; tentatively, D is TRBD2 (6 bases). V was clipped by 5 bases and J by 2 bases, with 10 bases between them. The CDR3 is 13 residues long. Germline-derived CDR1 and CDR2 are SEHNR and FQNEAQ (reference sequence). CDR3 loop: CASSPGGAYEQYF. In DNA, the CDR3 is TGTGCCAGCAGCCCCGGCGGGGCCTACGAGCAGTACTTC. Drawing the rest from reference TRBV7-9 and TRBJ2-7, the complete variable domain is DTGVSQNPRHKITKRGQNVTFRCDPISEHNRLYWYRQTLGQGPEFLTYFQNEAQLEKSRLLSDRFSAERPKGSFSTLEIQRTEQGDSAMYLCASSPGGAYEQYFGPGTRLTVT.

The V call is TRBV30, the J call TRBJ1-1; tentatively, D is TRBD1 (5 bases). Trimming left V 2 bases short and J 3 bases short, with 16 bases between. The CDR3 length is 15 residues. Germline loops: CDR1 GTSNPN, CDR2 SVGIG (reference sequence). The CDR3 coding sequence is TGTGCCTGGAGTTCGCGGGGGGTCTCCGACACTGAAGCTTTCTTT. This codes for CAWSSRGVSDTEAFF. Variable domain in full (rest from reference TRBV30 and TRBJ1-1): SQTIHQWPATLVQPVGSPLSLECTVEGTSNPNLYWYRQAAGRGLQLLFYSVGIGQISSEVPQNLSASRPQDRQFILSSKKLLLSDSGFYLCAWSSRGVSDTEAFFGQGTRLTVV.

This clonotype was seen a handful of times. The chain recombines TRBV4-3 with TRBJ2-7; D is perhaps TRBD1 or TRBD2 (5 bases each). Germline loops: CDR1 LGHNA, CDR2 YSLEER. This CDR3 is built from 16 residues. V lost 1 base, J lost 2 bases, and 15 bases lay in between. The CDR3 nucleotides are TGCGCCAGCAGCCAAGCTGGGGACGGAGCCCCCTACGAGCAGTACTTC. This translates into CASSQAGDGAPYEQYF.

This clonotype has more than one count but fewer than ten. The chain combines TRBV5-1 with TRBJ2-3; 9 bases map to TRBD2. CDR3 length equals 14 residues. V shed 1 base and J 6 bases; nucleotides not matched to a gene: 3. Germline V gene sequence: CDR1 SGHRS, CDR2 YFSETQ. The CDR3, as DNA: TGCGCCAGCAGCTTGAGGACTAGCGCGGATACGCAGTATTTT. The encoded protein is CASSLRTSADTQYF.

The gene calls are TRBV20-1 and TRBJ2-5, with D perhaps TRBD2 (6 bases). Germline V CDR1 and CDR2: DFQATT, SNEGSKA (reference sequence). The CDR3 spans 13 residues. The V gene lost 2 bases and the J gene lost 5 bases, with 12 bases spanning the gap. The CDR3 nucleotides read TGCAGTGCTAGAAGAGCGGCGGGGGAGACCCAGTACTTC. It codes for CSARRAAGETQYF.